The 2 T cell receptor beta chains in this list originate from one sample, sequenced in a study of blood T cell repertoires in COVID-19. The assay was immunoSEQ multiplex PCR, and TCRdb's table has in-frame clones only and misses some. The data contain about 430,000 clones, 70% to 90% of them singletons. The sample consisted of PBMCs or T cells enriched from blood (not recorded which). Source of these receptors: a woman under 30 who had been exposed to COVID-19.

This chain uses TRBV6-5 with TRBJ2-1; 10 positions match TRBD1. J gave up 9 bases and V 7 bases, and 9 bases lay outside the gene matches. Germline V CDR1 and CDR2: MNHEY, SVGAGI. CDR3 length equals 14 residues. The CDR3 bases are TGTGCCAGCAAGCCGGGACAGGGGTGGGGTGAGCAGTTCTTC. Encoded protein: CASKPGQGWGEQFF.

This chain links TRBV5-4 with TRBJ2-3, with D possibly matching TRBD1 (5 bases). Germline V gene lookup returns CDR1 SGHNT and CDR2 YYREEE (reference sequence). The CDR3 consists of 15 residues. Trimming removed 2 bases from V and 2 bases from J, with 12 bases in between. CDR3 coding DNA: TGTGCCAGCAGCTTTAAAGACAGCTACACAGATACGCAGTATTTT. It encodes CASSFKDSYTDTQYF. The full variable domain, in which reference TRBV5-4 and TRBJ2-3 provide the parts outside the CDR3, is ETGVTQSPTHLIKTRGQQVTLRCSSQSGHNTVSWYQQALGQGPQFIFQYYREEENGRGNFPPRFSGLQFPNYSSELNVNALELDDSALYLCASSFKDSYTDTQYFGPGTRLTVL.